This T cell receptor beta chain emerged from a study of blood T cell repertoires in COVID-19. Overall study: PBMCs, B-cell-depleted T cells, or T cells provided the cDNA or gDNA that made up the material.

J lost 3 bases, V lost 3 bases, and 9 bases had no gene match. Germline V gene lookup returns CDR1 SGDLS and CDR2 YYNGEE. The CDR3 extends over 16 amino acids. Method: immunoSEQ multiplex PCR; TCRdb's copy keeps in-frame clones and lacks some. The sample has 70,000 or so clones; approximately 88% are singletons. The J gene is TRBJ2-7, the V gene TRBV9; 10 nucleotides agree with TRBD2. Sequenced sample: peripheral blood. This clonotype originated in a woman aged 45 to 65 with acute or convalescent COVID-19. CDR3 sequence reads: CASSASEASGSYEQYF. CDR3 DNA sequence: TGTGCCAGCAGCGCATCAGAGGCTAGCGGGAGCTACGAGCAGTACTTC.